This record concerns one T cell receptor (beta chain) sequence. This entry belongs to a study of blood T cell repertoires in COVID-19. For the study at large: There were acute and convalescent COVID-19 samples, and they came from the United States, Italy and Spain. PBMCs, B-cell-depleted T cells, or T cells were the source of the cDNA or gDNA that made up the material.

Original analysis: It was from reference gene primer amplification that nucleated cell counts were estimated. Assay used: immunoSEQ multiplex PCR; TCRdb lists only in-frame clones, some missing. That table gives V, J and clone size, and the DNA gave D and trimming. The sample holds about 490,000 clones, 80% to 90% seen once. V lost 4 bases, J lost 7 bases, and 25 bases lay in between. Germline CDR1 and CDR2: SGDLS and YYNGEE. The CDR3 contains 17 residues. The sample was peripheral blood. The chain uses TRBV9 and TRBJ2-3; D ambiguous. The TCR sequence derives from a human donor in a cohort sampled during active COVID-19. The CDR3 spells CASSPTDPAPRLHTQYF. The CDR3, as DNA: TGTGCCAGCAGCCCCACGGATCCGGCCCCCAGGCTACATACGCAGTATTTT.